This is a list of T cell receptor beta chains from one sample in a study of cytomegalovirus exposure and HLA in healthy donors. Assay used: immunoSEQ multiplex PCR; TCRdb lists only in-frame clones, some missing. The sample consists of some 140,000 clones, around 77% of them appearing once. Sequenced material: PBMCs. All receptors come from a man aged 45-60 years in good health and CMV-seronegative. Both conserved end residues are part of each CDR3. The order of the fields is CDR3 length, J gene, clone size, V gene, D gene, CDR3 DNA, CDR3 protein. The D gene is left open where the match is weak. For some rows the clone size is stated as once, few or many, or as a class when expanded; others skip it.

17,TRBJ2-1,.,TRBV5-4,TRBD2,TGTGCCAGCAGCCCAGGACTAGCGGGCCTGGGATACAATGAGCAGTTCTTC,CASSPGLAGLGYNEQFF
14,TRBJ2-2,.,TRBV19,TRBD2,TGTGCCAGTAGTGCGGGAGGGTTCACCGGGGAGCTGTTTTTT,CASSAGGFTGELFF
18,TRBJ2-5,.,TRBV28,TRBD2,TGTGCCAGCAGTTTATCGGGGGGGATGGGTACAACTGAAGAGACCCAGTACTTC,CASSLSGGMGTTEETQYF
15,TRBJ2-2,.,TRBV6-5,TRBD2,TGTGCCAGCAGTTACATGCGGGGGTCTCACGGGGAGCTGTTTTTT,CASSYMRGSHGELFF
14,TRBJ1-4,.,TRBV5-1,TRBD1,TGCGCCAGCAGCTCGGGACAGGGTAATGAAAAACTGTTTTTT,CASSSGQGNEKLFF
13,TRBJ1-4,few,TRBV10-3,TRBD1,TGTGCCATCAAGCGGGACAGGGATGAAAAACTGTTTTTT,CAIKRDRDEKLFF
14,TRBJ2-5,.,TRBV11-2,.,TGTGCCAGCAGCTCAACAGGGTTTAGAGAGACCCAGTACTTC,CASSSTGFRETQYF
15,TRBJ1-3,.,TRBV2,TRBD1,TGTGCCAGCAGTTTACTTGACAGGGGAGGACACACCATATATTTT,CASSLLDRGGHTIYF
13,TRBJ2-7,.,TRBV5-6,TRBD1,TGTGCCAGCAGCGCCGGGACAGCCTACGAGCAGTACTTC,CASSAGTAYEQYF
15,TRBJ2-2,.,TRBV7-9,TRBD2,TGTGCCAGCAGCCCAGGACTAGCGACCGCCGGGGAGCTGTTTTTT,CASSPGLATAGELFF
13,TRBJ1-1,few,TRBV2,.,TGTGCCAGCAATCGGGGGATGAACACTGAAGCTTTCTTT,CASNRGMNTEAFF
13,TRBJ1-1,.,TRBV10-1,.,TGCGCCAGCAGTGATACAGTGAACACTGAAGCTTTCTTT,CASSDTVNTEAFF
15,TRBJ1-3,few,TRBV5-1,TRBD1,TGCGCCAGCAGCTTTGGGGGACAGTCTGGAAACACCATATATTTT,CASSFGGQSGNTIYF
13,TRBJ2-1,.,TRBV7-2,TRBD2,TGTGCCAGCAGCCGTCTAGCGGGAAATGAGCAGTTCTTC,CASSRLAGNEQFF
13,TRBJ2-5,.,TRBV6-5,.,TGTGCCAGCAGTTACTCTAACCAAGAGACCCAGTACTTC,CASSYSNQETQYF
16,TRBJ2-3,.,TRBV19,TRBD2,TGTGCCAGTAGTAAGACGAGCGGGAGACTGAGAGATACGCAGTATTTT,CASSKTSGRLRDTQYF
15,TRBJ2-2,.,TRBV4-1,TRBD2,TGCGCCAGCAGCCGGACTAGCGGCAACACCGGGGAGCTGTTTTTT,CASSRTSGNTGELFF
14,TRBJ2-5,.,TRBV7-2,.,TGTGCCAGCAGCCTAAGACAGATCCAAGAGACCCAGTACTTC,CASSLRQIQETQYF
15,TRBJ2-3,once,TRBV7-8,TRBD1,TGTGCCAGCAGCTGGGGACAGGCGGGCACAGATACGCAGTATTTT,CASSWGQAGTDTQYF
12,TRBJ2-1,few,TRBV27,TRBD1,TGTGCCAGCAGTTCACAGGGGTCGGTGTTGGTCTTC,CASSSQGSVLVF
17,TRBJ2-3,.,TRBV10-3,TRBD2,TGTGCCATCAGGTCGGATAGCGGGAGCTCCTCCACAAATACGCAGTATTTT,CAIRSDSGSSSTNTQYF
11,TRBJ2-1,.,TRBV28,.,TGTGCCAGCAGCCCCAGGGGTGAGCAGTTCTTC,CASSPRGEQFF
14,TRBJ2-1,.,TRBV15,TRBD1,TGTGCCACCAGCAGACAAAGACAGGGGAATGAGCAGTTCTTC,CATSRQRQGNEQFF
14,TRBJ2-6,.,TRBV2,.,TGTGCCAGTAGGACAGCCTCTGGGGCCAACGTCCTGACTTTC,CASRTASGANVLTF
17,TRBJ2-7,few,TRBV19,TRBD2,TGTGCCAGTAGCAATAGCGGGAGCCTTTCCAACGTCCACGAGCAGTACTTC,CASSNSGSLSNVHEQYF
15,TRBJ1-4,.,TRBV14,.,TGTGCCAGCGGTTCTAAGGGGAAGTTAAATGAAAAACTGTTTTTT,CASGSKGKLNEKLFF
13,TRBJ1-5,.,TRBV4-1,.,TGCGCCAGCAGCCAACAGTACAATCAGCCCCAGCATTTT,CASSQQYNQPQHF
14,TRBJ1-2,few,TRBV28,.,TGTGCCAGCGGCAAGTTTGGGAGGAACTATGGCTACACCTTC,CASGKFGRNYGYTF
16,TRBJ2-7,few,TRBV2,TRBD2,TGTGCCAGCAGCCCTGGACTAGCGGGGGGCTCCTACGAGCAGTACTTC,CASSPGLAGGSYEQYF
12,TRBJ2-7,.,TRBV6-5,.,TGTGCCAGCAGTGGGCCGTTCTACGAGCAGTACTTC,CASSGPFYEQYF
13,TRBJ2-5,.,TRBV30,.,TGTGCCTGGAGTCCCCACCCGGAGGAGACCCAGTACTTC,CAWSPHPEETQYF
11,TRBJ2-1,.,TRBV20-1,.,TGCAGTGCTATCAGGGGAAGCGAGCAGTTCTTC,CSAIRGSEQFF
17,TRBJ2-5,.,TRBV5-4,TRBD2,TGTGCCAGCAGTTCCGGGACTAGCAGATCATATCAAGAGACCCAGTACTTC,CASSSGTSRSYQETQYF
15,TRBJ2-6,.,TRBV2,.,TGTGCCAGCTGCAGGGGCCCTCCTGGGGCCAACGTCCTGACTTTC,CASCRGPPGANVLTF
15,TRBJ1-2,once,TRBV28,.,TGTGCCAGCAGTAGGGGTCATCAATCTAACTATGGCTACACCTTC,CASSRGHQSNYGYTF
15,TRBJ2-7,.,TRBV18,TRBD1,TGTGCCAGCTCGACCGGGACAGGGAGCTCCTACGAGCAGTACTTC,CASSTGTGSSYEQYF
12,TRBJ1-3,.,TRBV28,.,TGTGCCAGCGCGGGCTCTGGAAACACCATATATTTT,CASAGSGNTIYF
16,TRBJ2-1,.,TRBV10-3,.,TGTGCCATCAGTGGGGTCGGACAGAGCTCCTACAATGAGCAGTTCTTC,CAISGVGQSSYNEQFF
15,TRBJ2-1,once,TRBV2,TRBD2,TGTGCCAGCGCGAGGGACTACCGCTCCTACAATGAGCAGTTCTTC,CASARDYRSYNEQFF
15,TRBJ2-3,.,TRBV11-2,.,TGTGCCAGCAGCTTAGTCGTCAGTTTATCAGATACGCAGTATTTT,CASSLVVSLSDTQYF
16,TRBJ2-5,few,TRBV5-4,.,TGTGCCAGCAGCTTGCACAGGAGCAACCCCGTTGAAGAGCAGTACTTC,CASSLHRSNPVEEQYF